This T cell receptor (beta chain) was observed in a study of T-cell reconstitution after alpha-beta-depleted transplantation in children. Trimming shortened V by 3 bases and J by 0 bases, and 9 bases separated the two germline ends. The CDR3 is made up of 15 amino acids. Germline values: CDR1 KGHSH, CDR2 LQKENI. Preparing the TCRbeta library involved the use of unique molecular identifiers. Via MiXCR, TCRdb re-called the PCR reads, giving one row per CDR3 protein. Found here are a few hundred thousand distinct CDR3 sequences, approximately 9.8% of them singletons; the top ten hold about 5%. The TCR comes from a human donor who donated a stem cell graft to a child with SCID. The source was PBMCs from the stem cell graft donor, collected from the stem cell graft. The rearrangement uses TRBV18 and TRBJ1-5; D is ambiguous. The CDR3 reads CASSPEYNSNQPQHF. The DNA for the CDR3 is TGTGCCAGCTCACCCGAATATAATAGCAATCAGCCCCAGCATTTT. The full variable domain, with the rest looked up from reference TRBV18 and TRBJ1-5, is NAGVMQNPRHLVRRRGQEARLRCSPMKGHSHVYWYRQLPEEGLKFMVYLQKENIIDESGMPKERFSAEFPKEGPSILRIQQVVRGDSAAYFCASSPEYNSNQPQHFGDGTRLSIL.